These 21 T cell receptor beta chains came from one sample sequenced in a study of cytomegalovirus exposure and HLA in healthy donors (dated by TCRdb to about 2017). The method was the immunoSEQ multiplex PCR assay. For the multiplex PCR, a mixture combining 60 forward primers for TCR Vbeta segments and 13 reverse primers for TCR Jbeta segments was used. TCRdb stores this immuneACCESS table with in-frame sequences only. Part of the clones is absent; in the studies checked, under half of the shortfall reflects unresolved V genes, and no reason is known for the rest. The sample data list around 150,000 clones, and around 77% of these were observed just once. The top ten clonotypes cover under 2.5% of the sample. The sequencing input was PBMCs. The source of these receptors is a young man in good health and CMV-seronegative.

This clone came up a few times. The rearrangement uses TRBV6-6 and TRBJ1-2; D is unresolved. Trimming cost V 7 bases and J 8 bases, with 11 bases left between them. The CDR3 contains 11 residues. Germline V gene sequence: CDR1 MNHNY, CDR2 SVGAGI (reference sequence). This chain's CDR3 is CASKVPQGYTF. CDR3 coding DNA: TGTGCCAGCAAAGTTCCCCAGGGCTACACCTTC.

In this sample, this clone turned up once. V usage is TRBV7-9 and J usage is TRBJ2-3; D remains ambiguous. This CDR3 is built from 14 residues. Germline assignment: CDR1 SEHNR and CDR2 FQNEAQ (reference sequence). Trimming pared 0 bases from V and 2 bases from J, leaving 6 bases between. The CDR3 loop reads CASSLAGYTDTQYF. The CDR3 DNA follows: TGTGCCAGCAGCTTAGCGGGCTACACAGATACGCAGTATTTT.

The genes are TRBV4-1 and TRBJ2-7, with 8 bases that match TRBD1. This CDR3 is 15 amino acids long. J gave up 2 bases and V 0 bases, and 3 bases lay outside the gene matches. Germline CDR1 and CDR2: MGHRA and YSYEKL. CDR3 sequence: CASSQENRGTYEQYF. In DNA form, the CDR3 reads TGCGCCAGCAGCCAAGAGAACAGGGGGACCTACGAGCAGTACTTC.

The rearrangement joins TRBV4-2 to TRBJ1-3; D is uncertain. This CDR3 comprises 17 residues. V lost 4 bases to trimming and J lost 0 bases, with 16 bases between them. Germline values: CDR1 LGHNA, CDR2 YNFKEQ. CDR3 sequence reads: CASSRGWEARSGNTIYF. The CDR3 DNA reads as TGTGCCAGCAGCCGGGGATGGGAGGCCCGCTCTGGAAACACCATATATTTT.

This rearrangement joins TRBV6-5 to TRBJ1-2, with 7 bases aligning to TRBD1. V shed 5 bases, J shed 6 bases, and the junction held 9 bases outside the gene matches. Germline V gene data show CDR1 as MNHEY and CDR2 as SVGAGI. The CDR3 runs 14 residues. The CDR3 region has the DNA TGTGCCAGCAGTCTCTCGACAGGGCAGGATGGCTACACCTTC. This codes for CASSLSTGQDGYTF.

This clone appeared once. The rearrangement joins TRBV5-1 to TRBJ2-3; 7 bases are a match to TRBD1. The trim removed 2 bases at V and 4 bases at J, leaving 10 bases unmatched. CDR1 and CDR2 from the germline V gene are SGHRS and YFSETQ. This CDR3 has 16 amino acids. In nucleotides, the CDR3 is TGCGCCAGCAGCTTAGATTTGACAGGGTGGTCAGATACGCAGTATTTT. It specifies CASSLDLTGWSDTQYF.

V and J are TRBV28 and TRBJ1-2, with a tentative D call TRBD1 (6 bases). Deletions cut 4 bases from V and 7 bases from J, with 25 bases between. The CDR3 covers 17 residues. Germline V gives CDR1 MDHEN, CDR2 SYDVKM. The CDR3 reads CASSSDVYVGAMGGYTF. CDR3 DNA: TGTGCCAGCAGTTCCGATGTTTATGTGGGGGCCATGGGTGGCTACACCTTC.

The chain joins TRBV19 to TRBJ2-3, with a tentative D call TRBD1 (8 bases). This CDR3 spans 17 amino acids. Trimming cost V 1 base and J 4 bases, with 18 bases left between them. Looked up from germline, CDR1 is LNHDA and CDR2 is SQIVND (reference sequence). CDR3 protein: CASSIGEGTGYSDTQYF. CDR3 DNA: TGTGCCAGTAGTATAGGGGAGGGGACAGGATATTCAGATACGCAGTATTTT.

The J gene is TRBJ2-3, the V gene TRBV7-9, with 8 bases fitting TRBD2. Germline CDR1 and CDR2: SEHNR and FQNEAQ (reference sequence). Losses at the gene ends were 2 bases for V and 3 bases for J; bases not matched to a gene: 7. The CDR3 sequence is 16 residues long. This CDR3 reads CASSLYRGGSTDTQYF. The CDR3 DNA sequence: TGTGCCAGCAGCTTATACCGGGGGGGGTCGACAGATACGCAGTATTTT.

This clone was seen just once. This chain joins TRBV5-1 and TRBJ1-6, with TRBD1 matching over 7 bases. Germline V gene sequence: CDR1 SGHRS, CDR2 YFSETQ. CDR3 length: 16 residues. V shed 0 bases, J shed 6 bases, and the junction held 6 bases outside the gene matches. CDR3 residues: CASSLVQGSLNSPLHF. The CDR3 nucleotides are TGCGCCAGCAGCTTGGTACAGGGGTCGCTTAATTCACCCCTCCACTTT.

The rearrangement uses TRBV29-1 and TRBJ2-2; perhaps TRBD2 as D (7 bases). CDR1 SQVTM and CDR2 ANQGSEA come from the germline V gene. The CDR3 loop spans 13 amino acids. V dropped 2 bases and J dropped 12 bases, with 16 bases sitting between them. The CDR3 sequence: CSVEPLGGHQLFF. CDR3 sequence (DNA): TGCAGCGTTGAACCCCTGGGGGGGCATCAGCTGTTTTTT.

The rearrangement joins TRBV6-6 to TRBJ2-3; 14 bases fit TRBD2. Per germline, CDR1 MNHNY and CDR2 SVGAGI (reference sequence). J lost 6 bases, V lost 5 bases, and 7 bases had no gene match. The length of the CDR3 is 16 residues. The CDR3 nucleotides read TGTGCCAGCAGTACCGGGACTAGCGGGAGATTTGATACGCAGTATTTT. Amino acids: CASSTGTSGRFDTQYF.

V usage is TRBV18 and J usage is TRBJ2-6; D unclear. Trimming pared 5 bases from V and 0 bases from J, leaving 8 bases between. The germline gives CDR1 KGHSH, CDR2 LQKENI. This CDR3 has 15 residues. In DNA, the CDR3 is TGTGCCAGCTCATCAGGTATCTCTGGGGCCAACGTCCTGACTTTC. Its protein is CASSSGISGANVLTF.

The chain has TRBV9 and TRBJ2-1; 7 nucleotides agree with TRBD1. V dropped 3 bases and J dropped 9; count of bases not matched to a gene: 12. Germline V gene lookup returns CDR1 SGDLS and CDR2 YYNGEE. There are 15 residues in the CDR3. DNA of the CDR3: TGTGCCAGCAGCGGTACTAGAGACAGGGCTAGTGAGCAGTTCTTC. It yields the protein CASSGTRDRASEQFF.

The chain links TRBV5-6 to TRBJ2-3, with 8 bases that match TRBD2. After removal of 7 bases from V and 0 bases from J, the junction contained 10 bases not matched to a gene. The germline gives CDR1 SGHDT, CDR2 YYEEEE. This CDR3 contains 16 residues. CDR3 in DNA: TGTGCCAGCGGCGTTAGCGGGGACCTTAGCACAGATACGCAGTATTTT. Translation gives CASGVSGDLSTDTQYF.

The chain uses TRBV15 and TRBJ2-2; TRBD1 agrees at 7 bases. The ends lost 1 base at V and 7 bases at J; junction bases unmatched: 0. CDR1 is LNHNV, CDR2 YYDKDF, per germline (reference sequence). The CDR3 has 13 residues. DNA of the CDR3: TGTGCCACCAGCAGAGCAGGGGGCGGGGAGCTGTTTTTT. Translation: CATSRAGGGELFF.

The chain joins TRBV6-5 to TRBJ2-7; D not resolved. The CDR3 extends over 12 amino acids. V dropped 8 bases and J dropped 0 bases, with 8 bases sitting between them. CDR1 and CDR2 from the germline V gene are MNHEY and SVGAGI. DNA of the CDR3: TGTGCCAGCCGTCGGAGCTCCTACGAGCAGTACTTC. Translated: CASRRSSYEQYF.

V is TRBV5-1 and J is TRBJ2-7, with 11 bases matching TRBD1. The CDR3 is 20 residues long. Germline V lookup: CDR1 SGHRS, CDR2 YFSETQ. The J segment lost 1 base and the V segment lost 4 bases, leaving 19 bases of the junction unmatched. The CDR3 loop reads CASSPNLGQGARGLSYEQYF. The CDR3 DNA follows: TGCGCCAGCAGCCCGAACCTTGGACAGGGGGCGCGAGGGTTGTCCTACGAGCAGTACTTC.

J is TRBJ1-4 and V is TRBV14; 11 positions match TRBD1. The germline CDR1 and CDR2 sequences are SGHDN and FVKESK. CDR3 length equals 15 residues. V was pared by 4 bases and J by 6 bases, with 4 bases of the junction left unmatched. CDR3 sequence: CASSRRTGGYEKLFF. The CDR3 DNA follows: TGTGCCAGCAGCCGCCGGACAGGGGGCTATGAAAAACTGTTTTTT.

The chain couples TRBV5-8 to TRBJ2-1, with TRBD2 as a possible D gene (7 bases). The V end was cut by 4 bases, the J end by 2 bases, with 13 bases between. Looked up from germline, CDR1 is SGHTS and CDR2 is YDEGEE. This CDR3 has 15 amino acids. Written as DNA, the CDR3 is TGTGCCAGCAGCCTGCGGGGGCCCACCTACAATGAGCAGTTCTTC. Translation: CASSLRGPTYNEQFF.

The chain joins TRBV6-5 to TRBJ1-2, with 10 positions matching TRBD1. V lost 0 bases, J lost 4 bases, and 5 bases stayed unmatched. The germline V gene has CDR1 MNHEY and CDR2 SVGAGI. The CDR3 is made up of 16 amino acids. The CDR3 coding sequence is TGTGCCAGCAGTTACTCTACGACAGGGGGCGGCTATGGCTACACCTTC. This translates into CASSYSTTGGGYGYTF.